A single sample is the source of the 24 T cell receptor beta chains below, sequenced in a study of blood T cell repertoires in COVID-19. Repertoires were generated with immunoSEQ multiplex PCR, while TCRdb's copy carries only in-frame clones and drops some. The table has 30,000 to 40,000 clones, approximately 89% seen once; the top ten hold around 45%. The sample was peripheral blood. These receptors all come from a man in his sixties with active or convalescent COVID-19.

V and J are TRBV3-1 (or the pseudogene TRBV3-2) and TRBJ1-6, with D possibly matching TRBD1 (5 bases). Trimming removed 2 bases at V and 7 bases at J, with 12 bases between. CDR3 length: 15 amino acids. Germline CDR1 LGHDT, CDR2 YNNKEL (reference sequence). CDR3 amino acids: CASSQTGWLNSPLHF. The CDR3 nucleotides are TGTGCCAGCAGCCAAACAGGATGGTTGAATTCACCCCTCCACTTT.

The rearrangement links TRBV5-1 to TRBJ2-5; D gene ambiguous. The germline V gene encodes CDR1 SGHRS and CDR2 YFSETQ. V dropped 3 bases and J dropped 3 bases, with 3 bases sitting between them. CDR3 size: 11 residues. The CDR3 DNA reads TGCGCCAGCAGCTCAAAAGAGACCCAGTACTTC. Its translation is CASSSKETQYF. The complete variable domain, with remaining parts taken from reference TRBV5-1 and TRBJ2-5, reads KAGVTQTPRYLIKTRGQQVTLSCSPISGHRSVSWYQQTPGQGLQFLFEYFSETQRNKGNFPGRFSGRQFSNSRSEMNVSTLELGDSALYLCASSSKETQYFGPGTRLLVL.

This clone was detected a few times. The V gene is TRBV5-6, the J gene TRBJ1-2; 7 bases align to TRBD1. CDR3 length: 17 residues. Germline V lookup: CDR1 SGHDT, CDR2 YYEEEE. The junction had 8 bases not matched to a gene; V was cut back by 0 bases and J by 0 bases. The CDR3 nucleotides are TGTGCCAGCAGCTTGGAGGGGACAGCCACTCCTAACTATGGCTACACCTTC. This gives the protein CASSLEGTATPNYGYTF.

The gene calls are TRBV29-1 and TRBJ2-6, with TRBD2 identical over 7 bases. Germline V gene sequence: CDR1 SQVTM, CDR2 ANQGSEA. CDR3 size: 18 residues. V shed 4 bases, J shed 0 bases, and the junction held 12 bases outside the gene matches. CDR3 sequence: CSVVIGGSEASGANVLTF. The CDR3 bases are TGCAGCGTTGTGATCGGGGGGTCGGAGGCCTCTGGGGCCAACGTCCTGACTTTC.

The CDR3 reads CATSDATSGRDYNEQFF. Here the CDR3 DNA reads TGTGCCACCAGTGACGCGACTAGCGGGAGGGATTACAATGAGCAGTTCTTC. The chain joins TRBV24-1 to TRBJ2-1, with 14 bases identical to TRBD2. The V segment lost 4 bases and the J segment 4 bases; nucleotides outside the gene matches: 5. This CDR3 is built from 17 residues. CDR1 and CDR2 from the germline V gene are KGHDR and SFDVKD.

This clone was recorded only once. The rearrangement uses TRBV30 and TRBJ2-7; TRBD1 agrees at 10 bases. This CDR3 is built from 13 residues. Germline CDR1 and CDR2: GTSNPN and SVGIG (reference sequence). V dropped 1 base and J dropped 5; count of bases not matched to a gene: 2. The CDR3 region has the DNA TGTGCCTGGAGTGGGACAGGGGGAGACGAGCAGTACGTC. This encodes CAWSGTGGDEQYV.

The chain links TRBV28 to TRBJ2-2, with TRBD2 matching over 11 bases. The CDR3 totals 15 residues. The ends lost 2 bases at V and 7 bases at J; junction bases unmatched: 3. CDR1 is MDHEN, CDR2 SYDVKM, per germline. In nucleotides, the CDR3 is TGTGCCAGCAGTTTACTCACTAGCGGGGGCGGGGAGCTGTTTTTT. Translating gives CASSLLTSGGGELFF.

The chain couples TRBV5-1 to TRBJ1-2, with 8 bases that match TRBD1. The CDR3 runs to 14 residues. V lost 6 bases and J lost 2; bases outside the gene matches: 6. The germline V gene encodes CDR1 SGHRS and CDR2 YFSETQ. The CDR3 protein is CASTDTGGNYGYTF. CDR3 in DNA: TGCGCCAGCACCGATACAGGGGGAAACTATGGCTACACCTTC.

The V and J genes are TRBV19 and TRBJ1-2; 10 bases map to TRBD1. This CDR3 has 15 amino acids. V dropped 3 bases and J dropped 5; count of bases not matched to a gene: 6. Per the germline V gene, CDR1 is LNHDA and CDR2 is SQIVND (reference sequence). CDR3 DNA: TGTGCCAGTAGTATTGGCAGGGACAGGGGATATGGCTACACCTTC. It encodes CASSIGRDRGYGYTF. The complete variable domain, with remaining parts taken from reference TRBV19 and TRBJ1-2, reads DGGITQSPKYLFRKEGQNVTLSCEQNLNHDAMYWYRQDPGQGLRLIYYSQIVNDFQKGDIAEGYSVSREKKESFPLTVTSAQKNPTAFYLCASSIGRDRGYGYTFGSGTRLTVV.

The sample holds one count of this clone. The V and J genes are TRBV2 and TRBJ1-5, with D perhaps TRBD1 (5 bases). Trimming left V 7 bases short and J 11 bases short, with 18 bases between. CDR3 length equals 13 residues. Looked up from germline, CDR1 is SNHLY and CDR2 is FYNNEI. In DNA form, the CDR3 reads TGTGCCAGCACCCGACAGCCCTCCGAGGCCCAGCATTTT. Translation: CASTRQPSEAQHF.

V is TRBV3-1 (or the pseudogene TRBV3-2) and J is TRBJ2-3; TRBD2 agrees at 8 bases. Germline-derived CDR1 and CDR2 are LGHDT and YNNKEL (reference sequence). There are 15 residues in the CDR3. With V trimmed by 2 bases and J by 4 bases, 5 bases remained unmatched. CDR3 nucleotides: TGTGCCAGCAGCCAACGGGGGGGCGGGGCAGATACGCAGTATTTT. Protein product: CASSQRGGGADTQYF.

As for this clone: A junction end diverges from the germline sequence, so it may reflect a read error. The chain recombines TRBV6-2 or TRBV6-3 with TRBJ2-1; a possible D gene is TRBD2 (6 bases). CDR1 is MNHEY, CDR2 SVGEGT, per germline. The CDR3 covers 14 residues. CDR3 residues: CASSYSLSGSKTVF. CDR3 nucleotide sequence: TGTGCCAGCAGTTACTCTCTTAGCGGATCGAAGACCGTCTTC.

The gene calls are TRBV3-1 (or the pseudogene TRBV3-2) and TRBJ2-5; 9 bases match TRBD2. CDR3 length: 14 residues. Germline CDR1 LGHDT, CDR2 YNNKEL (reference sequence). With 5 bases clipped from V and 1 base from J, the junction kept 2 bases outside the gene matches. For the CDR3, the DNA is TGTGCCAGCAGCTATAGCGGGAGCCAAGAGACCCAGTACTTC. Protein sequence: CASSYSGSQETQYF.

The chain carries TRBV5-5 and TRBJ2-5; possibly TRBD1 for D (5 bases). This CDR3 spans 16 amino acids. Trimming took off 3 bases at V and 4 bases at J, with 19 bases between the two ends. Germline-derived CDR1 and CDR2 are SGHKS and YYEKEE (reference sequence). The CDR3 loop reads CASSSPALGASETQYF. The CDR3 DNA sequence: TGTGCCAGCAGCTCACCCGCCTTAGGGGCGTCAGAGACCCAGTACTTC.

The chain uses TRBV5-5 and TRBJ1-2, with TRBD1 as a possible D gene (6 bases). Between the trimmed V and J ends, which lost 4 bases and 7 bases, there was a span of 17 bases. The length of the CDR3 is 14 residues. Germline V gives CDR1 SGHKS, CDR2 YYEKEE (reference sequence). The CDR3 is CASSPGDNLRGYTF. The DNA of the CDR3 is TGTGCCAGCAGCCCAGGGGACAATCTCCGTGGCTACACCTTC. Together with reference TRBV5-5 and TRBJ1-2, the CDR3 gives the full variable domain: DAGVTQSPTHLIKTRGQQVTLRCSPISGHKSVSWYQQVLGQGPQFIFQYYEKEERGRGNFPDRFSARQFPNYSSELNVNALLLGDSALYLCASSPGDNLRGYTFGSGTRLTVV.

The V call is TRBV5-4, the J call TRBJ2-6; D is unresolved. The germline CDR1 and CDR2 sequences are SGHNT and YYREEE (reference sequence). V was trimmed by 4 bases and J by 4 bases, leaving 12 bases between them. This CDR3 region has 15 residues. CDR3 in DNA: TGTGCCAGCAGCCAACTCACGGTAGGGGCCAACGTCCTGACTTTC. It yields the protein CASSQLTVGANVLTF. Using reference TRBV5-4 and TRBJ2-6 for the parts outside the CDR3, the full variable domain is ETGVTQSPTHLIKTRGQQVTLRCSSQSGHNTVSWYQQALGQGPQFIFQYYREEENGRGNFPPRFSGLQFPNYSSELNVNALELDDSALYLCASSQLTVGANVLTFGAGSRLTVL.

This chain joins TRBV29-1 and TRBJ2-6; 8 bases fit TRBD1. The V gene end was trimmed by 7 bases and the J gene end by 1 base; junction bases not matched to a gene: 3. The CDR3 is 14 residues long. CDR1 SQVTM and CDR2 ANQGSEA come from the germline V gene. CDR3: CSATGGSGANVLTF. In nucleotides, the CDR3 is TGCAGCGCAACAGGGGGTTCTGGGGCCAACGTCCTGACTTTC.

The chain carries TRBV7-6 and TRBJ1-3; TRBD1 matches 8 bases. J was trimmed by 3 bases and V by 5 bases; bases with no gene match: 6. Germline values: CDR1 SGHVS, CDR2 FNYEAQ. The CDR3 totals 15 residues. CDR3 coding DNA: TGTGCCAGCAGCCCGGGACAGGTGATTGGAAACACCATATATTTT. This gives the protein CASSPGQVIGNTIYF.

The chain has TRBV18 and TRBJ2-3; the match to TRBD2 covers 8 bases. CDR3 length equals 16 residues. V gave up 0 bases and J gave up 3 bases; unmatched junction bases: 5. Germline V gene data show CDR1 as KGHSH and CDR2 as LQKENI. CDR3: CASSPPNREGTDTQYF. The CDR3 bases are TGTGCCAGCTCACCACCGAATCGGGAGGGGACAGATACGCAGTATTTT.

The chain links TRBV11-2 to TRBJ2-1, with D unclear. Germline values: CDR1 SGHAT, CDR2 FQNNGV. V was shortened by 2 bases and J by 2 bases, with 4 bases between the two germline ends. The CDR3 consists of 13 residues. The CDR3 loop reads CASSLPAYNEQFF. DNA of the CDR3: TGTGCCAGCAGCTTACCGGCCTACAATGAGCAGTTCTTC.

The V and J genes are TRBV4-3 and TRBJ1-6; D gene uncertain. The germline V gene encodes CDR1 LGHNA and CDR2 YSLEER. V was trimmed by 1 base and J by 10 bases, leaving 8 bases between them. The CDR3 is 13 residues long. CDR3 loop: CASSQARGSPLHF. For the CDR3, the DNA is TGCGCCAGCAGCCAAGCCCGCGGGTCACCCCTCCACTTT.

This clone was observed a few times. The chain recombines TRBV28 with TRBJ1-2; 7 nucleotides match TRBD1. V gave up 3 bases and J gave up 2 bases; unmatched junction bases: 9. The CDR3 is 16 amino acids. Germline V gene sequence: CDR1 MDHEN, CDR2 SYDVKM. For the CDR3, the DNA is TGTGCCAGCAGTTTTTACCTCAGGGGGGCAAACTATGGCTACACCTTC. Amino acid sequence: CASSFYLRGANYGYTF.

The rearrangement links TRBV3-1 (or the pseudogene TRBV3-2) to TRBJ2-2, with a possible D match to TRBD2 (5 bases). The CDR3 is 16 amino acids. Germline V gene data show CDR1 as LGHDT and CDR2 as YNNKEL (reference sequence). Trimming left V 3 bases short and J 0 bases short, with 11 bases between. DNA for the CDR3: TGTGCCAGCAGCCAGTTTGCGGGCTCGAACACCGGGGAGCTGTTTTTT. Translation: CASSQFAGSNTGELFF.

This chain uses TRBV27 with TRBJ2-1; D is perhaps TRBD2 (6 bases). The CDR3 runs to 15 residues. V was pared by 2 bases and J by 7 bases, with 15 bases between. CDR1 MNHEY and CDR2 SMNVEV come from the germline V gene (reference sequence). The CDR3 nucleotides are TGTGCCAGCAGTTTAAGGTCTAGCGTCAGGAATGAGCAGTTCTTC. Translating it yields CASSLRSSVRNEQFF.